This T cell receptor (beta chain) was documented in a study of shared clonotypes between healthy human individuals. General study results and limits: Since donors were few, the genetic and exposure-history diversity represented was limited. Even with large depth, rarefaction showed that sorted-subset sequencing was incomplete.

On this clone itself: What it recognizes is unknown.

It was CD45RO-negative cells, positively selected for CCR7, that made up naive CD8 cells, with terminally differentiated effector memory CD45RA+ cells excluded. Sorted-subset replicate PCR reactions contained roughly 210 ng DNA, corresponding to about 30,000 T cell genomes. TCRdb keeps only in-frame clones here, not all; method: immunoSEQ multiplex PCR. The sample lists around 2.1 million clones, about 93% seen once, with under 2% in the top ten. Per the germline V gene, CDR1 is SEHNR and CDR2 is FQNEAQ (reference sequence). V lost 3 bases and J 6 bases, leaving 13 bases between the germline ends. The CDR3 length is 14 residues.

The sequenced sample consisted of naive CD8+ T cells from PBMCs. The chain combines TRBV7-9 with TRBJ2-3; tentative D call: TRBD2 (5 bases). This clonotype was obtained from a man between 18 and 29 years old in good health. Some clones in this sample may be carry-over from other donors' samples. The chain's CDR3 is CASSFSDGNDTQYF. The CDR3 DNA follows: TGTGCCAGCAGCTTCTCGGACGGGAACGATACGCAGTATTTT. Filled out from reference TRBV7-9 and TRBJ2-3, the complete variable domain reads DTGVSQNPRHKITKRGQNVTFRCDPISEHNRLYWYRQTLGQGPEFLTYFQNEAQLEKSRLLSDRFSAERPKGSFSTLEIQRTEQGDSAMYLCASSFSDGNDTQYFGPGTRLTVL.